The TCR beta chain described here comes from a study of post-analysis software for immune sequencing data (dated by TCRdb to 2014 to 2015). Background for the entire study: Disease courses on record covered relapsing-remitting, secondary progressive and progressive-relapsing multiple sclerosis, though some patients had no subtype annotation. The patient repertoires were set against 10 to 11 previously published healthy control repertoires from donors whose ages ranged from roughly 6 to 25 years. A subset of samples was prepared in parallel using single-end sample barcoding, then pooled and co-amplified after Illumina adapter ligation. Overall study outcomes, separate from this receptor: The control group was slightly older than the multiple sclerosis patient group. Compared with controls, multiple sclerosis patients had significantly lower normalized Chao1 diversity, a finding suggesting substantial peripheral T-cell clonal expansion. Roughly 5 TRBV segments, including TRBV5-6, TRBV5-1 and TRBV20-1, were significantly more frequent in patients than controls. When samples were clustered directly using the F measure, samples prepared in the same batch co-clustered strongly, which prompted a batch-effect correction.

Trimming removed 5 bases from V and 4 bases from J, leaving 14 bases between the germline ends. CDR1 MNHEY and CDR2 SVGEGT are derived from the germline V gene. There are 14 amino acids in the CDR3, from cysteine to phenylalanine inclusive. Only the CDR3 DNA stays, 42 bases, in frame from base 1. Receptor libraries were prepared by PCR. Instrument on record: Illumina HiSeq 2500. Unique molecular identifiers were incorporated into TCR beta cDNA libraries to reduce PCR and sequencing biases. Approximately 500,000 cDNA molecules were obtained for every 1 to 10 million input T cells, so each molecule roughly corresponded to one T cell. Patient libraries were prepared and sequenced with the same protocol used for the earlier healthy control dataset. Within a given batch, samples were prepared together, multiplexed and sequenced on the same HiSeq lane. On the authors' methods: Raw barcoded reads were processed with MIGEC, discarding single-read molecular identifier groups before consensus assembly and CDR3 extraction. Clonotype tables were post-analysed with VDJtools, and diversity was normalized by down-sampling all datasets to the smallest sample size. Repertoire overlap clustering matched CDR3 amino acid but not nucleotide sequences to correct batch-related cross-sample contamination. TCRdb trimmed public reads at Q25 via fastp, called clones via MiXCR and kept in-frame beta chains. Each entry is one CDR3 protein sequence, shown with its most common DNA and genes. None of the V and J calls come from the authors' own analysis; TCRdb made them. For this sample there are 450,000 to 650,000 distinct CDR3 sequences; 44% appear just once. The ten largest account for about 1.5% of the sample.

In regard to this clonotype: There is no known antigen for this receptor. The record has no base qualities; no much larger clone is one base away.

TCR beta repertoires were profiled from peripheral blood of 13 young patients with multiple sclerosis to demonstrate the VDJtools post-analysis software. The patients with multiple sclerosis were children and adolescents between roughly 6 and 17 years of age. The V and J segments used are TRBV6-2 or TRBV6-3 and TRBJ1-1, with the identity of the D gene unclear. The TCR sequence derives from a girl between 5 and 17 years old with multiple sclerosis. The sample consisted of blood. DNA sequence: TGTGCCAGCAGTGTTGTGGTCGGTGGCACTGAAGCTTTCTTT. This is translated as CASSVVVGGTEAFF.